The rows below give T cell receptor beta chains drawn from one sample of a study of response to subunit inactivated influenza vaccine. TCRdb itself ran the RT-PCR reads through MiXCR, one entry per CDR3 protein. The sample has a few hundred thousand distinct CDR3 sequences, about a fifth seen once. The sample consisted of PBMCs from blood, taken 21 months after vaccination. The receptor source for this set is a man aged 50 to 75 who received an inactivated influenza vaccine. The CDR3 runs from the conserved cysteine through the conserved F or W. Fields, in order: clone size, V gene, J gene, D gene, CDR3 protein, CDR3 DNA. The D gene is left open where the match is weak. Size values are once, few and many counts, or a class for expanded clones, and some rows have none.

few,TRBV6-1,TRBJ1-4,NA,CASSLRTNYNEKLFF,TGTGCCAGCAGTCTCCGGACGAACTATAATGAAAAACTGTTTTTT
NA,TRBV7-8,TRBJ1-2,NA,CASSLMVGANYGYTF,TGTGCCAGCAGCTTAATGGTGGGGGCCAACTATGGCTACACCTTC
NA,TRBV7-2,TRBJ2-2,NA,CASSVDSNTGELFF,TGTGCCAGCAGCGTTGACTCGAACACCGGGGAGCTGTTTTTT
NA,TRBV28,TRBJ2-2,TRBD2,CASSSGRGGTGELFF,TGTGCCAGCAGTTCGGGACGGGGGGGCACCGGGGAGCTGTTTTTT
NA,TRBV3-1,TRBJ1-6,NA,CASSQVGAYNSPLHF,TGTGCCAGCAGCCAAGTCGGGGCGTATAATTCACCCCTCCACTTT
many,TRBV11-2,TRBJ2-2,TRBD1,CASSLRTGGTGELFF,TGTGCCAGCAGCTTAAGGACAGGGGGCACCGGGGAGCTGTTTTTT
NA,TRBV6-1,TRBJ1-1,TRBD1,CASRLRQGWIEAFF,TGTGCCAGCAGACTCAGACAGGGTTGGATTGAAGCTTTCTTT
few,TRBV9,TRBJ2-1,TRBD1,CASSVPSRDRGKQFF,TGTGCCAGCAGCGTACCCTCCCGGGACAGGGGAAAGCAGTTCTTC
NA,TRBV27,TRBJ1-2,TRBD1,CASNPTGGVGYGYTF,TGTGCCAGCAATCCGACAGGGGGGGTGGGCTATGGCTACACCTTC
few,TRBV7-2,TRBJ1-4,NA,CASSSDTSNEKLFF,TGTGCCAGCAGCTCGGACACCTCTAATGAAAAACTGTTTTTT
few,TRBV20-1,TRBJ2-3,TRBD2,CSVLAGAPYF,TGCAGTGTCCTAGCGGGGGCACCGTATTTT
NA,TRBV5-4,TRBJ1-1,NA,CASSLGRVIGDTEAFF,TGTGCCAGCAGCCTTGGACGGGTGATAGGGGACACTGAAGCTTTCTTT
few,TRBV2,TRBJ2-3,TRBD2,CASRRLAGMGSTDTQYF,TGTGCCAGCAGAAGACTAGCGGGAATGGGGAGCACAGATACGCAGTATTTT
many,TRBV5-1,TRBJ2-1,TRBD2,CASSTSGRGNEQFF,TGCGCCAGTTCGACTAGCGGGAGAGGTAATGAGCAGTTCTTC
NA,TRBV28,TRBJ2-7,NA,CASSSHPTGYEQYF,TGTGCCAGCAGTTCCCACCCCACAGGCTACGAGCAGTACTTC
many,TRBV5-1,TRBJ1-1,TRBD1,CASSTKQGAVVDTEAFF,TGCGCCAGCAGCACAAAACAGGGGGCTGTTGTAGACACTGAAGCTTTCTTT
NA,TRBV19,TRBJ2-7,TRBD1,CASSTTGTGAYEQYF,TGTGCCAGTAGCACAACCGGGACAGGGGCTTACGAGCAGTACTTC
NA,TRBV21-1,TRBJ2-1,NA,CASSKGAGGYNEQFF,TGTGCCAGCAGCAAAGGAGCGGGGGGGTACAATGAGCAGTTCTTC
NA,TRBV6-2/TRBV6-3,TRBJ1-1,NA,CASSSPLRGTEAFF,TGTGCCAGCAGTAGTCCCTTACGGGGCACTGAAGCTTTCTTT
NA,TRBV27,TRBJ2-1,NA,CASSGPELERYNEQFF,TGTGCCAGCAGTGGCCCGGAGCTGGAACGATACAATGAGCAGTTCTTC
few,TRBV6-1,TRBJ1-5,TRBD1,CASSRWDSRGLQPQHF,TGTGCCAGCAGCCGATGGGACAGCCGGGGACTTCAGCCCCAGCATTTT
NA,TRBV4-2,TRBJ2-2,NA,CASSPADLNTGELFF,TGTGCCAGCAGCCCGGCGGACCTAAACACCGGGGAGCTGTTTTTT
once,TRBV6-2/TRBV6-3,TRBJ2-7,TRBD1,CASSYSTSDRDRGPKAPYEQYF,TGTGCCAGCAGTTACTCGACCAGCGACCGGGACAGGGGGCCCAAGGCCCCCTACGAGCAGTACTTC
NA,TRBV4-2,TRBJ2-6,TRBD1,CASSHYPGQSSGANVLTF,TGTGCCAGCAGCCATTACCCGGGACAGAGCTCTGGGGCCAACGTCCTGACTTTC
NA,TRBV28,TRBJ1-5,NA,CASSSWGRGSNQPQHF,TGTGCCAGCAGTTCTTGGGGAAGAGGTAGCAATCAGCCCCAGCATTTT
few,TRBV4-2,TRBJ1-4,NA,CASSQDTGRNEKLFF,TGTGCCAGCAGCCAAGATACGGGGAGGAATGAAAAACTGTTTTTT
many,TRBV30,TRBJ1-1,NA,CAWSVWDSEAFF,TGTGCCTGGAGTGTATGGGACTCTGAAGCTTTCTTT
few,TRBV3-1,TRBJ1-5,TRBD1,CASSQGGGQGRQPQHF,TGTGCCAGCAGCCAAGGTGGGGGACAGGGGAGACAGCCCCAGCATTTT
NA,TRBV13,TRBJ1-5,NA,CASSPYGRGLKGGQPQHF,TGTGCCAGCAGCCCGTATGGGCGGGGGTTGAAAGGGGGTCAGCCCCAGCATTTT
few,TRBV9,TRBJ2-5,TRBD1,CASSVGTGWEETQYF,TGTGCCAGCAGCGTAGGGACAGGCTGGGAGGAGACCCAGTACTTC
NA,TRBV10-3,TRBJ1-2,TRBD1,CAISAGTGLYTF,TGTGCCATCAGCGCCGGGACAGGCCTTTACACCTTC
NA,TRBV29-1,TRBJ1-2,NA,CSVERTGSNYGYTF,TGCAGCGTTGAGAGGACGGGTTCTAACTATGGCTACACCTTC
NA,TRBV5-6,TRBJ2-3,NA,CASSFSRTDTQYF,TGTGCCAGCAGCTTTTCCCGCACAGATACGCAGTATTTT
many,TRBV5-1,TRBJ1-4,NA,CASSINYNEKLFF,TGCGCCAGCAGCATCAATTATAATGAAAAACTGTTTTTT
NA,TRBV20-1,TRBJ2-3,NA,CSARGPGTDTQYF,TGCAGTGCTAGAGGCCCTGGCACAGATACGCAGTATTTT
few,TRBV7-2,TRBJ1-2,NA,CASSVTPTRIVYGYTF,TGTGCCAGCAGCGTGACCCCTACAAGGATAGTCTATGGCTACACCTTC
NA,TRBV12-3/TRBV12-4,TRBJ2-4,TRBD1,CASTTTGKNIQYF,TGTGCCAGCACTACGACAGGGAAAAACATTCAGTACTTC
few,TRBV5-6,TRBJ1-2,NA,CASSLGQNLANYGYTF,TGTGCCAGCAGCTTAGGACAGAACCTAGCGAACTATGGCTACACCTTC
few,TRBV27,TRBJ1-2,TRBD1,CASSLLTGTGPYGYTF,TGTGCCAGCAGTTTATTAACCGGGACAGGGCCCTATGGCTACACCTTC
NA,TRBV7-2,TRBJ2-1,NA,CASSLGVVIANYNEQFF,TGTGCCAGCAGCTTAGGGGTGGTCATCGCAAACTACAATGAGCAGTTCTTC
NA,TRBV7-2,TRBJ2-5,TRBD1,CASSLAYARQGLQETQYF,TGTGCCAGCAGCTTAGCGTACGCAAGACAGGGTCTCCAAGAGACCCAGTACTTC
NA,TRBV27,TRBJ2-1,NA,CASGLHNEQFF,TGTGCCAGTGGACTTCACAATGAGCAGTTCTTC
NA,TRBV2,TRBJ2-1,NA,CASSGEDRDNEQFF,TGTGCCAGCAGTGGGGAAGACCGGGACAATGAGCAGTTCTTC
NA,TRBV5-1,TRBJ2-5,TRBD1,CASSFGGTGVETQYF,TGCGCCAGCAGCTTTGGAGGGACAGGGGTGGAGACCCAGTACTTC